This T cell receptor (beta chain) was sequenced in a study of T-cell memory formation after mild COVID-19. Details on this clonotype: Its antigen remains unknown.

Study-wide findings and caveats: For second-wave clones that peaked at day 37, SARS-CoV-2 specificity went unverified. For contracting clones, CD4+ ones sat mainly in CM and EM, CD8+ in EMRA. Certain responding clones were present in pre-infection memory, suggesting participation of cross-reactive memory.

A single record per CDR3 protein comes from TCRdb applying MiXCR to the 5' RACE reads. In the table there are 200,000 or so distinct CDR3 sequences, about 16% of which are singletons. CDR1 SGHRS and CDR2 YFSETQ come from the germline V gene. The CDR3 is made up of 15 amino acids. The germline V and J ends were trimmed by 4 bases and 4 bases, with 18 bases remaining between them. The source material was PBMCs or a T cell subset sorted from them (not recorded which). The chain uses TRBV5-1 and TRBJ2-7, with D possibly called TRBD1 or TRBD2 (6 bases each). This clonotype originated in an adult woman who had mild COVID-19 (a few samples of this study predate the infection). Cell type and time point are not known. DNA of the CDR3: TGCGCCAGCAGCCCGGGGGCGGCAGGGGCATACGAGCAGTACTTC. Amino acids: CASSPGAAGAYEQYF.